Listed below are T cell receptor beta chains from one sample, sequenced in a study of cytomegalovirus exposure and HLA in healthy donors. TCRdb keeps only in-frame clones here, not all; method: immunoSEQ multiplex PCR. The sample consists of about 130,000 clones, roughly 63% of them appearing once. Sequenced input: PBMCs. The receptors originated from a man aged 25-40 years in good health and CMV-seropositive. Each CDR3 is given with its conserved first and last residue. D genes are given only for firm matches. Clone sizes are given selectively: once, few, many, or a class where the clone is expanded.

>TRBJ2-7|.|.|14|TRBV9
TGTGCCAGCAGCGTAGATGACAGTGGCTACGAGCAGTACTTC
CASSVDDSGYEQYF
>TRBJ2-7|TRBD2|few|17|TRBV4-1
TGCGCCAGCAGCCCCCCCACCCCCCTAGCGGGAGGCTACGAGCAGTACTTC
CASSPPTPLAGGYEQYF
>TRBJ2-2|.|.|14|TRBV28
TGTGCCAGCAGGTGGGGCGGGACTACCGGGGAGCTGTTTTTT
CASRWGGTTGELFF
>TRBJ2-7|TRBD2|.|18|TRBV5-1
TGCGCCAGCAGCCTGCAGGGTGGGTGGGGGGGTTCCGTCTACGAGCAGTACTTC
CASSLQGGWGGSVYEQYF
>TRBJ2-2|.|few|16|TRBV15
TGTGCCACCAGCAGAGAAGGCAGGGCCTACACCGGGGAGCTGTTTTTT
CATSREGRAYTGELFF
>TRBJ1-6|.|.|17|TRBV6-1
TGTGCCAGCAGTGAAGCGAACGGTCTTGTCTATAATTCACCCCTCCACTTT
CASSEANGLVYNSPLHF
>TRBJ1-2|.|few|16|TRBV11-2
TGTGCCAGCAGCCCGGACAGCGCCAGTAGGGTTAATGGCTACACCTTC
CASSPDSASRVNGYTF
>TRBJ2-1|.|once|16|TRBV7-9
TGTGCCAGCAGTCAGTTCCGATTCAGCTCCTACAATGAGCAGTTCTTC
CASSQFRFSSYNEQFF
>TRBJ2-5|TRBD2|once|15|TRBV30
TGTGCCTGGAGTGAAGGACTAGCGGGAGGGGAGACCCAGTACTTC
CAWSEGLAGGETQYF
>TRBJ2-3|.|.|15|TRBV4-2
TGTGCCAGCAGCCAAGATGGAGGAGGGGTGGATACGCAGTATTTT
CASSQDGGGVDTQYF
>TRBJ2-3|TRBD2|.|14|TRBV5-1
TGCGCCAGCCGGGTTAGCGGGAACACAGATACGCAGTATTTT
CASRVSGNTDTQYF
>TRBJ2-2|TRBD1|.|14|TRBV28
TGTGCCAGCGGACCGGGACAGCTCACCGGGGAGCTGTTTTTT
CASGPGQLTGELFF
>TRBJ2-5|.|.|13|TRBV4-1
TGCGCCAGCAGCCAAGATGAGAGTTGGGAGCAGTACTTC
CASSQDESWEQYF
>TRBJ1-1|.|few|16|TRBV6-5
TGTGCCAGCAGTTACCAAAGGGGTCAGTTGAACACTGAAGCTTTCTTT
CASSYQRGQLNTEAFF
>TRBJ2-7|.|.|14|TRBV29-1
TGCAGCGTTGGGAGGGACTTTCAGAGCTACGAGCAGTACTTC
CSVGRDFQSYEQYF
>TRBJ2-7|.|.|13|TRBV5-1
TGCGCCAGCAGCTTGATTAGCGGTGCGGGGCAGTACTTC
CASSLISGAGQYF
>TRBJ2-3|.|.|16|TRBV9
TGTGCCAGCAGCGCCTCGCAAGCTGCTAGCACAGATACGCAGTATTTT
CASSASQAASTDTQYF
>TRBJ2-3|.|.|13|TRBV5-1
TGCGCCAGCAGCTTGGCAGGGCTTGATACGCAGTATTTT
CASSLAGLDTQYF
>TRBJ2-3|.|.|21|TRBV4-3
TGCGCCAGCAGCCAACACATAAGTGTGCATATGGTTCAAAGACACACAGATACGCAGTATTTT
CASSQHISVHMVQRHTDTQYF
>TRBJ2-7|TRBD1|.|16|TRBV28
TGTGCCAGCAGTTTACCCCCCCGGACAGGGGTTTACGAGCAGTACTTC
CASSLPPRTGVYEQYF
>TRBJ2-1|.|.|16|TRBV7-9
TGTTCCATAGCCCGAGGTAGCGAAGTTGTCCACAATGAGCAGTTCTTC
CSIARGSEVVHNEQFF
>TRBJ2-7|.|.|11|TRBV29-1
TGCAGCGTTGAATACAGGGACGAGCAGTACTTC
CSVEYRDEQYF
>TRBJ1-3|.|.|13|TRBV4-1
TGCGCCAGCAGCCAAGCCCAGCAGGCCACCATATATTTT
CASSQAQQATIYF
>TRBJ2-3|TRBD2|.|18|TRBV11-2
TGTGCCAGCAGTTTAGATCGATTAGCGGGAACTAGCACAGATACGCAGTATTTT
CASSLDRLAGTSTDTQYF
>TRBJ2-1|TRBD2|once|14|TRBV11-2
TGTGCCAGCAGCTTAAACCTAGCGGGAGTTGAGCAGTTCTTC
CASSLNLAGVEQFF
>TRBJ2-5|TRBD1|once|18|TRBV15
TGTGCCACCAGCAGAGGGGACAGGGCGATTGCCGTAACGGAGACCCAGTACTTC
CATSRGDRAIAVTETQYF
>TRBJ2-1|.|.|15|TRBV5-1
TGCGCCAGCAGCTGGTCGCCTAGCTCCTACAATGAGCAGTTCTTC
CASSWSPSSYNEQFF
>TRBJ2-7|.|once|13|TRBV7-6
TGTGCCAGCAGCCTGACCGGGACAAACGAGCAGTACTTC
CASSLTGTNEQYF
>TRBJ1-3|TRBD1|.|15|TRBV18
TGTGCCAGCTCACCAACACAGGGGTCTGGAAACACCATATATTTT
CASSPTQGSGNTIYF
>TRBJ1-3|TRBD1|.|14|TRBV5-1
TGCGCCAGCAGTCCTGGACAGGGCACCAACACCATATATTTT
CASSPGQGTNTIYF
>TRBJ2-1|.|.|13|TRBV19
TGTGCCAGTAGTATAGTACCAGGCGATGAGCAGTTCTTC
CASSIVPGDEQFF
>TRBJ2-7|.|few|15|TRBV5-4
TGTGCCAGCAGCTTGGAACCAGGAACGGCCTACGAGCAGTACTTC
CASSLEPGTAYEQYF
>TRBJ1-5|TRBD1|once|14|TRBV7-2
TGTGCCAGCAGCTACCGGACAGGGGCCCAGCCCCAGCATTTT
CASSYRTGAQPQHF
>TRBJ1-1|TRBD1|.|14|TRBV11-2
TGTGCCAGCAGCTCTTATTTGGGACAGGGCTATATTGCGTTT
CASSSYLGQGYIAF
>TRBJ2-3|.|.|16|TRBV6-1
TGTGCCAGCAGTGAACAAGACAGTTCAGGTGCAGATACGCAGTATTTT
CASSEQDSSGADTQYF